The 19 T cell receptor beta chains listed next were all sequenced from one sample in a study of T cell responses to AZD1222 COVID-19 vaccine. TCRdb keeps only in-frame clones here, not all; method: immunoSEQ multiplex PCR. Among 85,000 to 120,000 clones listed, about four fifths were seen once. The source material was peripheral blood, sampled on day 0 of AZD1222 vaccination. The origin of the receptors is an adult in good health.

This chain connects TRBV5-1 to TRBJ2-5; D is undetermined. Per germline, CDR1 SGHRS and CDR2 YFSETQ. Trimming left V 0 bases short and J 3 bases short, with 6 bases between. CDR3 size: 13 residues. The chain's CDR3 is CASSLDREETQYF. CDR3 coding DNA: TGCGCCAGCAGCTTGGATAGGGAAGAGACCCAGTACTTC.

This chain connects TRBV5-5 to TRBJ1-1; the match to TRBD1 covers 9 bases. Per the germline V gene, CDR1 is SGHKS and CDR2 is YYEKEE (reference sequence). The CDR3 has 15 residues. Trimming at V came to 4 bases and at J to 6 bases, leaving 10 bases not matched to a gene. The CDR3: CASSRTGERVAEAFF. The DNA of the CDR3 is TGTGCCAGCAGCAGGACAGGGGAGCGTGTCGCTGAAGCTTTCTTT.

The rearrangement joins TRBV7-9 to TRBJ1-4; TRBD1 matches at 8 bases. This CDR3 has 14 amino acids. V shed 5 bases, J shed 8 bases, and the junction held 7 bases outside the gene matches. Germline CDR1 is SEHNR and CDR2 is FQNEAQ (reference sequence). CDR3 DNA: TGTGCCAGCAGCCCGCAGGGGGCGGGGGAAAAACTGTTTTTT. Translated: CASSPQGAGEKLFF.

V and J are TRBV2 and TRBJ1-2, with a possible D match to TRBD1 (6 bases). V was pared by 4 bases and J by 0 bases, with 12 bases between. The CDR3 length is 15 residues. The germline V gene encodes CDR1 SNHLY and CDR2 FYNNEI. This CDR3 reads CASSVRTASNYGYTF. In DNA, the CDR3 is TGTGCCAGCAGTGTTAGGACAGCCTCTAACTATGGCTACACCTTC.

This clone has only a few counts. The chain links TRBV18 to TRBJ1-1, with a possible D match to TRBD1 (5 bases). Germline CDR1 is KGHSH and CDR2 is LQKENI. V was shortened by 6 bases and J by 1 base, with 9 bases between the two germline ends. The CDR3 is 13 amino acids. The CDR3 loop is CASSGQANTEAFF. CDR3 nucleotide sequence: TGTGCCAGCTCGGGGCAAGCGAACACTGAAGCTTTCTTT.

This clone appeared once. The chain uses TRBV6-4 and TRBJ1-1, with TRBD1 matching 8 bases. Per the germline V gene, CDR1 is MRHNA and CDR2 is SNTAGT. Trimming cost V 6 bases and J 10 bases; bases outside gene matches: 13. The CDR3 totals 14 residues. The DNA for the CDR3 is TGTGCCAGCAGGGACACGGACAGGGCAGGGGCAGCTTTCTTT. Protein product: CASRDTDRAGAAFF.

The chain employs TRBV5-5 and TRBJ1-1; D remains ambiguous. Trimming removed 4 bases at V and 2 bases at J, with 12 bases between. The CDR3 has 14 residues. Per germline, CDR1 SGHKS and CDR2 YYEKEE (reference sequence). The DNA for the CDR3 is TGTGCCAGCAGCAAACCGACGGAAAACACTGAAGCTTTCTTT. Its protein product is CASSKPTENTEAFF.

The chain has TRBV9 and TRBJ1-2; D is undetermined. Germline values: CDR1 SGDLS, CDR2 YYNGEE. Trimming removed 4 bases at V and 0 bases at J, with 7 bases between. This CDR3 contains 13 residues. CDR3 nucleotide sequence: TGTGCCAGCAGCCGAGGGTCTAACTATGGCTACACCTTC. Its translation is CASSRGSNYGYTF.

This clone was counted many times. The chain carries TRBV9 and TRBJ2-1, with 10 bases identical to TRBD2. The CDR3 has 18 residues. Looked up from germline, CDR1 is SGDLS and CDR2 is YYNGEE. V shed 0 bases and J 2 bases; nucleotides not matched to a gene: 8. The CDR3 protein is CASSVASLAGATYNEQFF. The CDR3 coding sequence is TGTGCCAGCAGCGTAGCTTCCCTAGCGGGAGCCACCTACAATGAGCAGTTCTTC. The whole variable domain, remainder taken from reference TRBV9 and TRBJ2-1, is DSGVTQTPKHLITATGQRVTLRCSPRSGDLSVYWYQQSLDQGLQFLIQYYNGEERAKGNILERFSAQQFPDLHSELNLSSLELGDSALYFCASSVASLAGATYNEQFFGPGTRLTVL.

As DNA, the CDR3 is TGTGCCAGCAGTGATCGGGGGTCCACAGATACGCAGTATTTT. Translated: CASSDRGSTDTQYF. The chain links TRBV2 to TRBJ2-3, with a possible D match to TRBD2 (6 bases). The germline V and J ends were trimmed by 3 bases and 2 bases, with 9 bases remaining between them. Germline CDR1 reads SNHLY; CDR2 reads FYNNEI. This CDR3 contains 14 residues. Variable domain in full (rest from reference TRBV2 and TRBJ2-3): EPEVTQTPSHQVTQMGQEVILRCVPISNHLYFYWYRQILGQKVEFLVSFYNNEISEKSEIFDDQFSVERPDGSNFTLKIRSTKLEDSAMYFCASSDRGSTDTQYFGPGTRLTVL.

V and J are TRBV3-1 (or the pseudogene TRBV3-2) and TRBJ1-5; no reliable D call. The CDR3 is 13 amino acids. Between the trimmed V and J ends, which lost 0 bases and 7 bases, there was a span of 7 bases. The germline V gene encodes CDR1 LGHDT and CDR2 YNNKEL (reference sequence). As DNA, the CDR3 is TGTGCCAGCAGCCAAGATACGGGCCAGCCCCAGCATTTT. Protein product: CASSQDTGQPQHF.

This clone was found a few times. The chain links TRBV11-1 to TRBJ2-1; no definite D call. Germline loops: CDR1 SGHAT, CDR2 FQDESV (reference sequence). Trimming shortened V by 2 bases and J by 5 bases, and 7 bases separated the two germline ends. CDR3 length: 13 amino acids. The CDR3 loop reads CASSLRHNNEQFF. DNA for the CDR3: TGTGCCAGCAGCTTAAGACACAACAATGAGCAGTTCTTC.

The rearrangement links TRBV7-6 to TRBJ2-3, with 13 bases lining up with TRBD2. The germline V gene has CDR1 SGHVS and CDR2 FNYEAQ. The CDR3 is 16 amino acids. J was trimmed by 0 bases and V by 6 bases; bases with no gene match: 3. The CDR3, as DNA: TGTGCCAGCAGAAGACTAGCGGGAGGCAGCACAGATACGCAGTATTTT. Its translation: CASRRLAGGSTDTQYF.

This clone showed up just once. The CDR3 DNA sequence: TGTGCCAGCTCACCAGTGACTAGCTACAATGAGCAGTTCTTC. Translation gives CASSPVTSYNEQFF. The chain employs TRBV18 and TRBJ2-1; tentatively, D is TRBD2 (6 bases). Germline-derived CDR1 and CDR2 are KGHSH and LQKENI. Trimming cost V 2 bases and J 3 bases, with 8 bases left between them. CDR3 size: 14 residues.

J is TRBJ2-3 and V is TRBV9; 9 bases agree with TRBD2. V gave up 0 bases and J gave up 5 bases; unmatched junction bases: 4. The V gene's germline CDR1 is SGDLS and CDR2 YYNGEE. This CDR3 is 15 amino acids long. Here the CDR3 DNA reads TGTGCCAGCAGCGTAGCCCCAGCGGGGGGAGATACGCAGTATTTT. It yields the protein CASSVAPAGGDTQYF.

The CDR3 bases are TGTGCCAGCAGTTTTTCAGATGACGAAAAACTGTTTTTT. Translated: CASSFSDDEKLFF. V gene TRBV12-3 or TRBV12-4 combines with J gene TRBJ1-4; D gene unclear. The CDR3 covers 13 residues. V was shortened by 3 bases and J by 8 bases, with 10 bases between the two germline ends.

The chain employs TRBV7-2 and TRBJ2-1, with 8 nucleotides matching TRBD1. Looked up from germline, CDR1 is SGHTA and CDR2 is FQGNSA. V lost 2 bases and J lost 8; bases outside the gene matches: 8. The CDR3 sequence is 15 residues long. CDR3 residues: CASSLRRQGMDEQFF. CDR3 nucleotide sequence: TGTGCCAGCAGCTTAAGGCGACAGGGGATGGATGAGCAGTTCTTC.

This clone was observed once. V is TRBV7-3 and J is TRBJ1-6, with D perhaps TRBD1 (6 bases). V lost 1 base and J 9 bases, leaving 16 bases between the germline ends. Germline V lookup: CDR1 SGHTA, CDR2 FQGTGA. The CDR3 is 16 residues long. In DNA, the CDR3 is TGTGCCAGCAGCTTAAGGGGGGCGAATACTGGTTCACCCCTCCACTTT. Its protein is CASSLRGANTGSPLHF.

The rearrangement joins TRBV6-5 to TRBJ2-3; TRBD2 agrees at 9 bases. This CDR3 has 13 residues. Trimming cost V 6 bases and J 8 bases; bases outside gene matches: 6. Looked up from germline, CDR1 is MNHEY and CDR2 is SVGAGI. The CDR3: CASRSSGKGTQYF. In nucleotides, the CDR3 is TGTGCCAGCAGATCTAGCGGGAAGGGTACGCAGTATTTT.